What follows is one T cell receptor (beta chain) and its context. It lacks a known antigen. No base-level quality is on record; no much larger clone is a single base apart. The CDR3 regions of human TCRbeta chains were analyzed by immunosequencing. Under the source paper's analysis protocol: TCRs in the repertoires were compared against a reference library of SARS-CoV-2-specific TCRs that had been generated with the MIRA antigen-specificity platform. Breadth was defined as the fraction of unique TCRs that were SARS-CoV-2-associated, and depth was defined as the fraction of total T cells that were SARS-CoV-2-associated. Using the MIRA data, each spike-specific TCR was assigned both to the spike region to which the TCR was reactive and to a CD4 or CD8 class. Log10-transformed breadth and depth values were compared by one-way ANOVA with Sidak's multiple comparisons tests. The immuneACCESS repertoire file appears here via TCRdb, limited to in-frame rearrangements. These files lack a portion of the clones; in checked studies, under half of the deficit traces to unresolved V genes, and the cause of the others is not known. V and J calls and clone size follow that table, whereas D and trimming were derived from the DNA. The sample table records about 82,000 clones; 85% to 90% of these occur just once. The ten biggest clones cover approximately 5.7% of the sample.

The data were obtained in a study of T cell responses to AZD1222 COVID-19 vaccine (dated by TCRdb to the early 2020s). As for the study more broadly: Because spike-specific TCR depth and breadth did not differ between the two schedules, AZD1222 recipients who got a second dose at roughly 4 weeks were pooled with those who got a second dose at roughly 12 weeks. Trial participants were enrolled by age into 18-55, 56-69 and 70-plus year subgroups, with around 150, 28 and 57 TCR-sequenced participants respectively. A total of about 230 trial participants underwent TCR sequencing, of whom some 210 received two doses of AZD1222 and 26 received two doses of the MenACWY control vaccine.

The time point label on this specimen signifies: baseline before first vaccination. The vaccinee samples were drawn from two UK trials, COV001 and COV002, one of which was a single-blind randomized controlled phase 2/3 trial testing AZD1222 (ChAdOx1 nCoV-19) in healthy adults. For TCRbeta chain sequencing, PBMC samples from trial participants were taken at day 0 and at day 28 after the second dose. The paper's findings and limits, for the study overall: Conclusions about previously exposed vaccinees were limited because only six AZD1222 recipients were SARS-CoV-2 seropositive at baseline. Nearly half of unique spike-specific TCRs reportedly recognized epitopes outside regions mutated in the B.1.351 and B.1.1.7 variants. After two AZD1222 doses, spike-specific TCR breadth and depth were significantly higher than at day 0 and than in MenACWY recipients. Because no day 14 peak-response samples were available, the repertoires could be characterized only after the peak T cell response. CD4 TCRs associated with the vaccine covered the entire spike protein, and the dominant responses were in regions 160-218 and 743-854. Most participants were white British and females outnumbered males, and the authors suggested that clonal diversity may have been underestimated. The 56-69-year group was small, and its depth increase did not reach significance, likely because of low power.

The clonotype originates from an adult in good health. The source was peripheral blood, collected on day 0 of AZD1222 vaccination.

Here the CDR3 is given as CASSSGQGDNSPLHF. At the DNA level, the sequence is TGTGCCAGCTCATCGGGACAGGGCGACAATTCACCCCTCCACTTT. This sequence uses TRBV18 and TRBJ1-6; a stretch of 9 junction bases matches TRBD1. Compared with germline, V lacks 5 bases and J lacks 7 bases; bases without a gene match: 6. Via the germline V gene, CDR1 is KGHSH and CDR2 LQKENI. Taken from cysteine to phenylalanine, the CDR3 has 15 residues. The CDR3 DNA has 45 bases and is translated from base 1. Reference TRBV18 and TRBJ1-6 proteins supply the regions before and after the CDR3; the full variable domain is: NAGVMQNPRHLVRRRGQEARLRCSPMKGHSHVYWYRQLPEEGLKFMVYLQKENIIDESGMPKERFSAEFPKEGPSILRIQQVVRGDSAAYFCASSSGQGDNSPLHFGNGTRLTVT.